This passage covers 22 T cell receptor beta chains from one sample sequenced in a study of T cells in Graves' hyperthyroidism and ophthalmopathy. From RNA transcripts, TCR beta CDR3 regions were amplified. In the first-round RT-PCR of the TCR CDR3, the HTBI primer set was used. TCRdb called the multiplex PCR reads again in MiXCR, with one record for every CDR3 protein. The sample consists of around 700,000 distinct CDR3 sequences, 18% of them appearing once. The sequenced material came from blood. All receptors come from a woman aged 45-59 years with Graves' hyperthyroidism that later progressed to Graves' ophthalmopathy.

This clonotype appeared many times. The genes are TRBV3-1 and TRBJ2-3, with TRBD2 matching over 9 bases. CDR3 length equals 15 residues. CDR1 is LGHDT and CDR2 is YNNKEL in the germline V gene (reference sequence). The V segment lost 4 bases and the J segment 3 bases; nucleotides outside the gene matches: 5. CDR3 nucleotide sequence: TGTGCCAGCAGCCTCAACAGCGGGGGGACAGATACGCAGTATTTT. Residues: CASSLNSGGTDTQYF.

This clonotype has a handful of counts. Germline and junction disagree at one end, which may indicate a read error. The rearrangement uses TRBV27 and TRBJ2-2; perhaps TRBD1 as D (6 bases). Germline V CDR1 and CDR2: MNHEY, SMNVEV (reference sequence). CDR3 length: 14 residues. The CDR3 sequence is CASSVSPGAGELFF. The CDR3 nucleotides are TGTGCCAGCAGTGTATCACCAGGGGCCGGGGAGCTGTTTTTT.

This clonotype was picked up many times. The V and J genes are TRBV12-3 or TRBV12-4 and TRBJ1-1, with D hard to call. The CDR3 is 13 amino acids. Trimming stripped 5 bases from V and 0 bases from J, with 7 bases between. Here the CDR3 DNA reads TGTGCCAGCAGTCCCAAATTGAACACTGAAGCTTTCTTT. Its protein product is CASSPKLNTEAFF.

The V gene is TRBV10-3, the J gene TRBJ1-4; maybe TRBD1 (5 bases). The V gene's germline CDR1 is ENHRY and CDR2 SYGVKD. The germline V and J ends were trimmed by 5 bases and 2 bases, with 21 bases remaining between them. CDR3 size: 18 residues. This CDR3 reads CAISKTGTTTATNEKLFF. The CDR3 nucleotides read TGTGCCATCAGTAAGACCGGGACCACAACCGCTACTAATGAAAAACTGTTTTTT.

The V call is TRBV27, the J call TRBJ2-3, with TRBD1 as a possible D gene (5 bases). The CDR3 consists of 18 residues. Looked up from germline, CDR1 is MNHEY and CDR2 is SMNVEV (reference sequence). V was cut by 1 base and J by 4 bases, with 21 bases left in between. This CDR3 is CASSLFQGVSTRADTQYF. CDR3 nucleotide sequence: TGTGCCAGCAGTTTATTCCAAGGGGTCTCTACCCGCGCAGATACGCAGTATTTT.

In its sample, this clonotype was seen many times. The CDR3 DNA reads as TGTGCCAGCAGTGAAATTGGAGCTAACACTGAAGCTTTCTTT. It encodes CASSEIGANTEAFF. The chain combines TRBV6-1 with TRBJ1-1; D remains unclear. The CDR3 is 14 amino acids. Germline V gene data show CDR1 as MNHNS and CDR2 as SASEGT. The V gene lost 2 bases and the J gene lost 2 bases, with 9 bases spanning the gap.

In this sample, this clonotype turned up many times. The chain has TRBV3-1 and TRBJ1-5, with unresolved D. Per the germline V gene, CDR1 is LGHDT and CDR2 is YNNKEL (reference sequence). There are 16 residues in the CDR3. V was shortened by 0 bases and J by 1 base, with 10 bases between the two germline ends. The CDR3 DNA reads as TGTGCCAGCAGCCAAGATATAGGCGGAAGCAATCAGCCCCAGCATTTT. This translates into CASSQDIGGSNQPQHF.

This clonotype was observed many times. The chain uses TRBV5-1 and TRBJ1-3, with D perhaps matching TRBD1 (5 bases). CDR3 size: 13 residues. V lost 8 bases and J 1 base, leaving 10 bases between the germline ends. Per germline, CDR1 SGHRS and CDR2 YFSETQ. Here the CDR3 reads CASSRVSGNTIYF. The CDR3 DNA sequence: TGCGCCAGTTCCAGGGTTTCTGGAAACACCATATATTTT.

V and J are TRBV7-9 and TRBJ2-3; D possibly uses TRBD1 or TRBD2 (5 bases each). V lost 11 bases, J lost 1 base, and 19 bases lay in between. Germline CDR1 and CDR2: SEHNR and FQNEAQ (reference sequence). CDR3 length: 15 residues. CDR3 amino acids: CAGTLTGWGTDTQYF. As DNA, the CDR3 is TGTGCCGGGACGCTCACGGGGTGGGGCACAGATACGCAGTATTTT. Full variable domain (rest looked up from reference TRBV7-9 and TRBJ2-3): DTGVSQNPRHKITKRGQNVTFRCDPISEHNRLYWYRQTLGQGPEFLTYFQNEAQLEKSRLLSDRFSAERPKGSFSTLEIQRTEQGDSAMYLCAGTLTGWGTDTQYFGPGTRLTVL.

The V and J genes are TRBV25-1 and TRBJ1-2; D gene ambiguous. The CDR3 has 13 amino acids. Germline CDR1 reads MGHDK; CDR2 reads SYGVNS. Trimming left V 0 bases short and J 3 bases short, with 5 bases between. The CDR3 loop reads CASSEYGDYGYTF. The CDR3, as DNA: TGTGCCAGCAGTGAATATGGGGACTATGGCTACACCTTC.

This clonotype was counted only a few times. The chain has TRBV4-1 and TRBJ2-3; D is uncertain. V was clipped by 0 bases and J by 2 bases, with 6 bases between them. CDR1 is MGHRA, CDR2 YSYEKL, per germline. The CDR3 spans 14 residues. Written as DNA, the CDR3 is TGCGCCAGCAGCCAAGAAACCTTCACAGATACGCAGTATTTT. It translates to CASSQETFTDTQYF.

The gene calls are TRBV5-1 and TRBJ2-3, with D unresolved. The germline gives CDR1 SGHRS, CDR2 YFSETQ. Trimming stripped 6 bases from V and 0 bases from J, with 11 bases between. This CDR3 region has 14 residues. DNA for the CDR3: TGCGCCAGCATTGGCCAACCTAGCACAGATACGCAGTATTTT. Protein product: CASIGQPSTDTQYF.

CDR3 DNA sequence: TGCGCCAGCAGCTTAGCGGTGACCTTCTACAATGAGCAGTTCTTC. Translated: CASSLAVTFYNEQFF. V and J are TRBV5-1 and TRBJ2-1; tentatively, D is TRBD2 (5 bases). The V and J ends lost 2 bases and 3 bases respectively, with 12 bases between them. The V gene's germline CDR1 is SGHRS and CDR2 YFSETQ. The CDR3 sequence is 15 residues long. Filled out from reference TRBV5-1 and TRBJ2-1, the complete variable domain reads KAGVTQTPRYLIKTRGQQVTLSCSPISGHRSVSWYQQTPGQGLQFLFEYFSETQRNKGNFPGRFSGRQFSNSRSEMNVSTLELGDSALYLCASSLAVTFYNEQFFGPGTRLTVL.

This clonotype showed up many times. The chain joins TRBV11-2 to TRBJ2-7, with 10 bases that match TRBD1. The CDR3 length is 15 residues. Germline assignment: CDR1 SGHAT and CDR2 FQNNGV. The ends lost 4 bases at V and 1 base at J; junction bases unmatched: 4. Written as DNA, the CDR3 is TGTGCCAGCAGCTACGGGACAGGGGTATCCTACGAGCAGTACTTC. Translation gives CASSYGTGVSYEQYF.

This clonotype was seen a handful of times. CDR3 loop: CASSQTSGGLDEQYF. The CDR3 DNA follows: TGTGCCAGTAGCCAGACTAGCGGGGGGCTCGACGAGCAGTACTTC. V and J are TRBV19 and TRBJ2-7, with 13 bases aligning to TRBD2. The CDR3 sequence is 15 residues long. V trimming: 6 bases; J trimming: 5 bases; junction bases outside the gene matches: 7. Germline V gene data show CDR1 as LNHDA and CDR2 as SQIVND (reference sequence).

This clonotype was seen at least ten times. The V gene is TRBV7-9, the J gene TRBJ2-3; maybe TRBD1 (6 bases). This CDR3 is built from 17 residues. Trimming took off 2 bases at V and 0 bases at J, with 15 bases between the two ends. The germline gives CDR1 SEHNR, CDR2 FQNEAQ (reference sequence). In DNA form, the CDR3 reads TGTGCCAGCAGCTTACCTCGACAGGTTTCTAGCACAGATACGCAGTATTTT. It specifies CASSLPRQVSSTDTQYF.

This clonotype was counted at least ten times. CDR3 sequence: CATSSVQGAWKSNQPQHF. The CDR3 DNA reads TGTGCCACCAGCAGCGTCCAGGGGGCTTGGAAAAGCAATCAGCCCCAGCATTTT. The J gene is TRBJ1-5, the V gene TRBV15; 8 nucleotides match TRBD1. CDR1 and CDR2 (germline): LNHNV, YYDKDF (reference sequence). The CDR3 extends over 18 amino acids. Trimming at V came to 3 bases and at J to 1 base, leaving 11 bases not matched to a gene.

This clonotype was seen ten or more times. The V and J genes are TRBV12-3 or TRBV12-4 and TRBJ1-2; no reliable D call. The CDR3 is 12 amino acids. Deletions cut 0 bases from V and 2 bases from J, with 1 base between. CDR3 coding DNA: TGTGCCAGCAGTTTAGCGAACTATGGCTACACCTTC. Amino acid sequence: CASSLANYGYTF.

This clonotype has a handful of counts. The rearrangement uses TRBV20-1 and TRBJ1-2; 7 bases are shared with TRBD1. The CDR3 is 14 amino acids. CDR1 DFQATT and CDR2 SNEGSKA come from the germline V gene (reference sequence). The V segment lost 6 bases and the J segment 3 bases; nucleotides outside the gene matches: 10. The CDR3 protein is CSASPPTGDYGYTF. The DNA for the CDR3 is TGCAGTGCCTCACCACCAACAGGGGACTATGGCTACACCTTC.

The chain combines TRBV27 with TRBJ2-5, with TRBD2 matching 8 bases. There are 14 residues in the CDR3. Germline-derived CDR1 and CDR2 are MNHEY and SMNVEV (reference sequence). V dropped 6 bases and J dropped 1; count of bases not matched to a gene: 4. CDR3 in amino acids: CASSWGTSQETQYF. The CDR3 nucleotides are TGTGCCAGCAGCTGGGGGACTAGCCAAGAGACCCAGTACTTC.

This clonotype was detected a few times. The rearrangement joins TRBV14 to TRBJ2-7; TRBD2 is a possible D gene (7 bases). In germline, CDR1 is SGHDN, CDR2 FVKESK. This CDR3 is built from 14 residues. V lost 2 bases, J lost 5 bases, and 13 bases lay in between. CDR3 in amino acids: CASSQLGGLHEQYF. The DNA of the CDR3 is TGTGCCAGCAGCCAACTCGGGGGGCTCCACGAGCAGTACTTC.

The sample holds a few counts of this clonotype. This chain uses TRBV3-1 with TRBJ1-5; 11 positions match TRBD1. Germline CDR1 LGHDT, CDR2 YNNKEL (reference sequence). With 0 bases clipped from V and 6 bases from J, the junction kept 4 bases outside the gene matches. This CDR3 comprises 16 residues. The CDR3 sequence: CASSQDPGQGAQPQHF. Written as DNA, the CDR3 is TGTGCCAGCAGCCAAGACCCAGGACAGGGGGCTCAGCCCCAGCATTTT.